A selection of T cell receptor beta chains follows, all from one sample in a study of T cell responses to AZD1222 COVID-19 vaccine. Produced via immunoSEQ multiplex PCR; TCRdb's table is partial and in-frame only. The sample has around 77,000 clones, 86% seen once. The sequenced sample was peripheral blood, obtained on day 0 of AZD1222 vaccination. The source is an adult in good health. Both conserved end residues are part of each CDR3. A D gene is named only where the DNA matches it firmly. The size of a clone is reported for some rows only, either as once, few or many, or as a class for expanded clones.

D	V	J	size	CDR3	DNA
-	TRBV11-3	TRBJ1-1	-	CASSLEGDTEAFF	TGTGCCAGCAGCTTAGAGGGGGACACTGAAGCTTTCTTT
-	TRBV6-5	TRBJ1-2	-	CASSVNYGYTF	TGTGCCAGCAGCGTTAACTATGGCTACACCTTC
-	TRBV19	TRBJ2-2	-	CASSIGGGGRTGELFF	TGTGCCAGTAGTATAGGTGGAGGGGGCCGTACCGGGGAGCTGTTTTTT
-	TRBV3-1/TRBV3-2	TRBJ2-3	-	CASSQDVPGTDTQYF	TGTGCCAGCAGCCAAGACGTCCCGGGCACAGATACGCAGTATTTT
-	TRBV5-1	TRBJ1-3	few	CASSRDTVMGNTIYF	TGCGCCAGCAGCCGGGACACGGTCATGGGAAACACCATATATTTT
-	TRBV4-1	TRBJ1-5	-	CASSAQPGQSQPQHF	TGCGCCAGCAGCGCCCAACCAGGACAAAGTCAGCCCCAGCATTTT
TRBD1	TRBV19	TRBJ1-3	once	CASSPRTGGLGNTIYF	TGTGCCAGTAGTCCCCGGACAGGGGGACTTGGAAACACCATATATTTT
-	TRBV6-1	TRBJ1-5	-	CASSEGRSRGGGNQPQHF	TGTGCCAGCAGTGAAGGTAGGAGTAGGGGTGGAGGCAATCAGCCCCAGCATTTT
-	TRBV7-9	TRBJ1-1	-	CATNSGVLSTEAFF	TGTGCCACTAACTCGGGGGTGTTGAGCACTGAAGCTTTCTTT
-	TRBV19	TRBJ1-1	-	CASSIEGLGTEAFF	TGTGCCAGTAGTATAGAGGGTTTGGGCACTGAAGCTTTCTTT
-	TRBV7-9	TRBJ1-2	-	CASSTVGYLGDYGYTF	TGTGCCAGCAGCACCGTGGGGTATCTGGGAGACTATGGCTACACCTTC
TRBD1	TRBV6-5	TRBJ2-4	-	CASRHGTQGNIQYF	TGTGCCAGCAGGCACGGGACACAGGGGAACATTCAGTACTTC
TRBD2	TRBV30	TRBJ2-7	few	CAWSTGLGDYEQYF	TGTGCCTGGAGTACAGGACTAGGGGATTACGAGCAGTACTTC
-	TRBV28	TRBJ2-5	-	CASSLEVLGTQYF	TGTGCCAGCAGTTTAGAGGTTCTGGGGACCCAGTACTTC
-	TRBV29-1	TRBJ1-1	-	CSVGQRLNTEAFF	TGCAGCGTTGGGCAGCGCCTGAACACTGAAGCTTTCTTT
TRBD1	TRBV9	TRBJ2-2	-	CASSVDPGQGGTGELFF	TGTGCCAGCAGCGTAGACCCCGGACAGGGCGGCACCGGGGAGCTGTTTTTT
TRBD1	TRBV2	TRBJ2-1	-	CASSVGHTGDNEQFF	TGTGCCAGCAGTGTGGGCCATACAGGGGACAATGAGCAGTTCTTC
TRBD1	TRBV6-6	TRBJ2-2	once	CASSHDRGISGELFF	TGTGCCAGCAGCCATGACAGGGGAATTTCCGGGGAGCTGTTTTTT
TRBD2	TRBV19	TRBJ2-3	-	CASNELAGPGTDTQYF	TGTGCCAGTAATGAACTAGCGGGGCCCGGCACAGATACGCAGTATTTT
TRBD2	TRBV3-1/TRBV3-2	TRBJ2-7	-	CASSQNGGAYEQYF	TGTGCCAGCAGCCAAAACGGGGGGGCGTACGAGCAGTACTTC
-	TRBV30	TRBJ1-1	-	CAWSPLMNTEAFF	TGTGCCTGGAGCCCCCTTATGAACACTGAAGCTTTCTTT
-	TRBV7-8	TRBJ1-1	-	CASSYATANTEAFF	TGTGCCAGCAGCTACGCGACGGCTAACACTGAAGCTTTCTTT
TRBD1	TRBV4-3	TRBJ2-2	-	CASSPRAGGVTGELFF	TGCGCCAGCAGCCCAAGGGCAGGGGGTGTTACCGGGGAGCTGTTTTTT
-	TRBV15	TRBJ2-5	-	CATSRDRAGQETQYF	TGTGCCACCAGCAGAGATCGGGCAGGCCAAGAGACCCAGTACTTC
-	TRBV7-9	TRBJ2-7	-	CASSLVGNSYEQYF	TGTGCCAGCAGCTTGGTAGGGAACTCCTACGAGCAGTACTTC
-	TRBV6-5	TRBJ1-6	-	CASRALDSPLHF	TGTGCCAGCAGGGCTTTGGATTCACCCCTCCACTTT
-	TRBV7-3	TRBJ1-1	medium-sized	CASKGGLGTEAFF	TGTGCCAGTAAAGGGGGACTGGGAACTGAAGCTTTCTTT
TRBD1	TRBV7-2	TRBJ2-7	-	CASSFGQGNEQYF	TGTGCCAGCAGCTTCGGACAGGGCAACGAGCAGTACTTC
-	TRBV3-1/TRBV3-2	TRBJ1-1	medium-sized	CASSPGPTEAFF	TGTGCCAGCAGCCCCGGGCCCACTGAAGCTTTCTTT
-	TRBV3-1/TRBV3-2	TRBJ1-5	-	CASSQGLSPGQPQHF	TGTGCCAGCAGCCAAGGTTTGTCACCAGGCCAGCCCCAGCATTTT
-	TRBV6-6	TRBJ1-4	-	CASSPSPGEKLFF	TGTGCCAGCAGCCCTAGCCCGGGTGAAAAACTGTTTTTT
-	TRBV11-1	TRBJ2-7	-	CASSMHSDSYEQYF	TGTGCCAGCAGCATGCACTCGGACAGCTACGAGCAGTACTTC
-	TRBV6-7	TRBJ1-4	-	CASIPIGDLLFATNEKLFF	TGTGCCAGCATTCCTATTGGGGACCTTCTTTTCGCAACTAATGAAAAACTGTTTTTT
-	TRBV6-1	TRBJ2-7	-	CASSETVYEQYF	TGTGCCAGCAGTGAGACAGTCTACGAGCAGTACTTC
TRBD1	TRBV30	TRBJ1-2	-	CAWVDRGPPSYGYTF	TGTGCCTGGGTGGACAGGGGGCCCCCTAGCTATGGCTACACCTTC
-	TRBV27	TRBJ2-3	-	CASSFMTVDTQYF	TGTGCCAGCAGTTTCATGACAGTAGATACGCAGTATTTT
-	TRBV5-6	TRBJ1-5	-	CASSLRENQPQHF	TGTGCCAGCAGCTTGAGGGAGAATCAGCCCCAGCATTTT
TRBD2	TRBV4-1	TRBJ2-3	-	CASSQAPTSGAPRADTQYF	TGCGCCAGCAGCCAAGCCCCGACTAGCGGGGCCCCCAGGGCAGATACGCAGTATTTT
-	TRBV5-1	TRBJ2-1	-	CASSLALAANEQFF	TGCGCCAGCAGCTTGGCCCTAGCAGCCAATGAGCAGTTCTTC
-	TRBV11-2	TRBJ2-5	-	CASSPRTGKETQYF	TGTGCCAGCAGCCCAAGGACGGGGAAAGAGACCCAGTACTTC
TRBD1	TRBV24-1	TRBJ1-6	-	CATSDFGQGHNSPLHF	TGTGCCACCAGTGATTTCGGACAGGGCCATAATTCACCCCTCCACTTT
-	TRBV28	TRBJ1-2	-	CASRPTVNYGYTF	TGTGCCAGCAGGCCTACGGTTAACTATGGCTACACCTTC
-	TRBV11-3	TRBJ2-1	-	CASSLHGQNNEQFF	TGTGCCAGCAGCTTACATGGACAAAACAATGAGCAGTTCTTC
-	TRBV6-6	TRBJ1-3	-	CASSQGSSSGNTIYF	TGTGCCAGCAGTCAGGGTTCGAGCTCTGGAAACACCATATATTTT
-	TRBV6-1	TRBJ1-5	-	CASSEFRLVSNQPQHF	TGTGCCAGCAGTGAATTTAGGCTCGTTAGCAATCAGCCCCAGCATTTT
TRBD1	TRBV2	TRBJ2-7	-	CASSTFGTVSYEQYF	TGTGCCAGCAGTACCTTCGGGACAGTATCCTACGAGCAGTACTTC
-	TRBV18	TRBJ2-5	-	CASSPTGETQYF	TGTGCCAGCTCACCTACCGGGGAGACCCAGTACTTC
-	TRBV29-1	TRBJ2-7	-	CSASRMGGGGGEQYF	TGCAGCGCATCAAGAATGGGGGGCGGAGGGGGCGAGCAGTACTTC
-	TRBV7-9	TRBJ2-7	-	CASSPRTNYEQYF	TGTGCCAGCAGCCCCCGGACTAACTACGAGCAGTACTTC
-	TRBV10-1	TRBJ1-5	-	CASRGQPQHF	TGCGCCAGCCGGGGGCAGCCCCAGCATTTT
-	TRBV27	TRBJ2-3	few	CASSRELVSTDTQYF	TGTGCCAGCAGTCGGGAACTTGTCTCCACAGATACGCAGTATTTT
TRBD1	TRBV5-4	TRBJ1-6	-	CASSQDRANSPLHF	TGTGCCAGCAGCCAGGACAGGGCCAATTCACCCCTCCACTTT
-	TRBV19	TRBJ1-3	-	CASSIGGSGNTIYF	TGTGCCAGTAGTATAGGGGGCTCTGGAAACACCATATATTTT